This TCR beta chain was recorded in a study of early T cells in non-severe SARS-CoV-2 infection. Germline assignment: CDR1 SGHNT and CDR2 YYREEE (reference sequence). The V and J ends lost 5 bases and 3 bases, in that order; junction bases with no gene match: 10. The CDR3 length is 16 residues. One entry per CDR3 protein, called by TCRdb with MiXCR from the 5' RACE reads. The sample has some 30,000 distinct CDR3 sequences, approximately 5% seen once; the top ten hold approximately 5.5%. This clonotype appeared a few times. The chain employs TRBV5-4 and TRBJ2-4; 8 bases fit TRBD2. The sample consisted of whole blood. This TCR came from an adult who was a healthcare worker with PCR-confirmed SARS-CoV-2 infection or an uninfected control (not recorded which). The CDR3 DNA sequence: TGTGCCAGCAGTTGGAGGACTAGCCCAATCAAAAACATTCAGTACTTC. This translates into CASSWRTSPIKNIQYF.